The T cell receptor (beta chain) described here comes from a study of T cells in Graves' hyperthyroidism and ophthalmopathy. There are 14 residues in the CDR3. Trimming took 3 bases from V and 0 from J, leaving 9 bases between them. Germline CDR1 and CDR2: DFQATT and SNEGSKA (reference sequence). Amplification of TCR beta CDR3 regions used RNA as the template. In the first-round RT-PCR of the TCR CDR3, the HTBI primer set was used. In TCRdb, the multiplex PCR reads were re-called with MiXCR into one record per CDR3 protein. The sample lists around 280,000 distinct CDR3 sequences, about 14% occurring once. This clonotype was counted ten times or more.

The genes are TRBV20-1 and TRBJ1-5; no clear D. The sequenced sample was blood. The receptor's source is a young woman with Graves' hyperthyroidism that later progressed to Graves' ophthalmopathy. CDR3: CSASERISNQPQHF. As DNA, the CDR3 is TGCAGTGCTAGTGAGCGGATTAGCAATCAGCCCCAGCATTTT.